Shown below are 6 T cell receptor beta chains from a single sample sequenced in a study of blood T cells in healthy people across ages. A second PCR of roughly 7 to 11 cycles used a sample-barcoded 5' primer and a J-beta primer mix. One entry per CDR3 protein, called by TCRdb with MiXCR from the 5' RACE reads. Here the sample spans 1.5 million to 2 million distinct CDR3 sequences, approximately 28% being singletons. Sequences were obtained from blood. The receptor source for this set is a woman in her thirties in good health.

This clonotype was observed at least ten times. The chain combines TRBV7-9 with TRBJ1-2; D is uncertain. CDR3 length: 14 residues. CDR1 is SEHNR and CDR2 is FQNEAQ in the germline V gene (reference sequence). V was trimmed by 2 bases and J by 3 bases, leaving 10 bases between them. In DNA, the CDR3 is TGTGCCAGCAGCTTAACGACCGAGCACTATGGCTACACCTTC. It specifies CASSLTTEHYGYTF.

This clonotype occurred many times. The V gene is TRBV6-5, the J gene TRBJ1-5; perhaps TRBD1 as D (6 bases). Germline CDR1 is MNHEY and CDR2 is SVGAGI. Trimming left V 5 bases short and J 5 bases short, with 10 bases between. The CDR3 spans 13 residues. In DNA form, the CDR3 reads TGTGCCAGCAGTAGAAGACAGGATCAGCCCCAGCATTTT. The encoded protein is CASSRRQDQPQHF.

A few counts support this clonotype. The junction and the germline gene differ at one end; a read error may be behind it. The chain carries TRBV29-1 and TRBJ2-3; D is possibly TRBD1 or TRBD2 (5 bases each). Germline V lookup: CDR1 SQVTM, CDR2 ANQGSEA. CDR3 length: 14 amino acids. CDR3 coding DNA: TGCAGCGGGAGGAGGAGCGCGGGCACAGGTACGCAGTATTTT. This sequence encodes CSGRRSAGTGTQYF.

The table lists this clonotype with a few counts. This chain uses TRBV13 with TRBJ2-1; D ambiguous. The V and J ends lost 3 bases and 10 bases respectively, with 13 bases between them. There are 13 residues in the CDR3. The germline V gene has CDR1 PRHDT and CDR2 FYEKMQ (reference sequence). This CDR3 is CASSLAEQREQFF. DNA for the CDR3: TGTGCCAGCAGCTTGGCCGAGCAAAGAGAGCAGTTCTTC.

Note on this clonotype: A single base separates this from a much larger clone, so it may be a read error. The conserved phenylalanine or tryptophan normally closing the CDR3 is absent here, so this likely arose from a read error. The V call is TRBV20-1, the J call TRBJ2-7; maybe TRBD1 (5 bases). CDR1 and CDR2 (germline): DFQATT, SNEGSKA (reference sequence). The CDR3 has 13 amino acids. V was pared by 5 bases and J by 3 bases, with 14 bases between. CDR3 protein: CSADAGKDYEQYC. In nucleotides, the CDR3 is TGCAGTGCTGACGCAGGGAAGGACTACGAGCAGTACTGC.

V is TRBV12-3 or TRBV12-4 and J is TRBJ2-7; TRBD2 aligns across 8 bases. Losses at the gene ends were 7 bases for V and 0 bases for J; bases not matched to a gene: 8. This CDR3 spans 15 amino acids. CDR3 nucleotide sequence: TGTGCCAGCACCCCCAGCGGGAGCGGCTCCTACGAGCAGTACTTC. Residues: CASTPSGSGSYEQYF.